Listed below are T cell receptor beta chains from one sample, sequenced in a study of OX40 agonist ivuxolimab in advanced cancers. Sequencing used immunoSEQ multiplex PCR; TCRdb keeps in-frame clones, though not all of them. The sample has about 100,000 clones; roughly nine tenths are singletons. Here the sequenced sample was CD4+ or CD8+ T cells sorted from blood, taken in a trial of the OX40 agonist ivuxolimab. The receptors shown here come from an adult with an advanced solid tumor such as melanoma, head and neck, liver or kidney cancer. The CDR3 runs from the conserved cysteine through the conserved F or W. A D gene is named only where the DNA matches it firmly. Not every row has a clone size; where given, it reads once, few, many or a size class.

DNA: TGTGCCAGCACGACGACAGGGGTGGGCGAGACCCAGTACTTC
CDR3: CASTTTGVGETQYF
V: TRBV7-8
J: TRBJ2-5
D: TRBD1
size: few

DNA: TGTGCCAGCAGTTACTCGCTTAGGGGTTCTGGAAACACCATATATTTT
CDR3: CASSYSLRGSGNTIYF
V: TRBV6-5
J: TRBJ1-3
D: -
size: -

DNA: TGTGCCAGCAGTTACTCTGGGACACGGAACACTGAAGCTTTCTTT
CDR3: CASSYSGTRNTEAFF
V: TRBV6-5
J: TRBJ1-1
D: -
size: -

DNA: TGTGCCAGCCGAGCCCCTACAGGGAGCAATCAGCCCCAGCATTTT
CDR3: CASRAPTGSNQPQHF
V: TRBV28
J: TRBJ1-5
D: -
size: -

DNA: TGTGCCAGCAGTTCTCCCCGGGGGGGGGAATACGAGCAGTACTTC
CDR3: CASSSPRGGEYEQYF
V: TRBV28
J: TRBJ2-7
D: TRBD2
size: -

DNA: TGTGCCAGCAGTTATCGGACTAGTGCAGATACGCAGTATTTT
CDR3: CASSYRTSADTQYF
V: TRBV6-5
J: TRBJ2-3
D: TRBD2
size: once

DNA: TGTGCCAGCACCTTACGGGGCTCTGGGGCCAACGTCCTGACTTTC
CDR3: CASTLRGSGANVLTF
V: TRBV6-5
J: TRBJ2-6
D: -
size: -

DNA: TGTGCCAGCAGGCCGGCGGGGGGCACAGATACGCAGTATTTT
CDR3: CASRPAGGTDTQYF
V: TRBV6-6
J: TRBJ2-3
D: TRBD2
size: few

DNA: TGCGCCAGCAGCGGGACAGGGGGCCGGGATGAAAAACTGTTTTTT
CDR3: CASSGTGGRDEKLFF
V: TRBV5-1
J: TRBJ1-4
D: TRBD1
size: -

DNA: TGTGCCAGCAGCGTAGAAGGGACTAGCGGGAGGGTCAATGAGCAGTTCTTC
CDR3: CASSVEGTSGRVNEQFF
V: TRBV9
J: TRBJ2-1
D: TRBD2
size: -

DNA: TGCAGCGTCAAAAGGGGGGCGAACACTGAAGCTTTCTTT
CDR3: CSVKRGANTEAFF
V: TRBV29-1
J: TRBJ1-1
D: -
size: -

DNA: TGCGCCAGCAGCCAAGATAACGGCCGAGGGGGCTACACCTTC
CDR3: CASSQDNGRGGYTF
V: TRBV4-1
J: TRBJ1-2
D: -
size: few

DNA: TGTGCCAGCAGCTTAGTCTCAAGCTCCTACAATGAGCAGTTCTTC
CDR3: CASSLVSSSYNEQFF
V: TRBV7-2
J: TRBJ2-1
D: -
size: -

DNA: TGTGCCAGCAGCTCAGGGGGCGGGTTTAGCTCCTACAATGAGCAGTTCTTC
CDR3: CASSSGGGFSSYNEQFF
V: TRBV5-4
J: TRBJ2-1
D: TRBD1
size: -

DNA: TGTGCCAGCAGCTTCGGACAGGGCAGTGAAAAACTGTTTTTT
CDR3: CASSFGQGSEKLFF
V: TRBV7-8
J: TRBJ1-4
D: TRBD1
size: -

DNA: TGCGCCAGCAGTAGCATAGCGGGAATTTCCACCGGGGAGCTGTTTTTT
CDR3: CASSSIAGISTGELFF
V: TRBV10-1
J: TRBJ2-2
D: TRBD2
size: few

DNA: TGTGCCAGCAGCCCGTACAGGGGGCCGTCCTACGAGCAGTACTTC
CDR3: CASSPYRGPSYEQYF
V: TRBV28
J: TRBJ2-7
D: TRBD1
size: -

DNA: TGTGCCAGTAGGGGGCAGCCGGCGGGGCCCCAGCATTTT
CDR3: CASRGQPAGPQHF
V: TRBV19
J: TRBJ1-5
D: -
size: -

DNA: TGCGCCAGCAGCTTGGCTTCGGCAGGGCTAGAGACCCAGTACTTC
CDR3: CASSLASAGLETQYF
V: TRBV5-1
J: TRBJ2-5
D: -
size: -

DNA: TGTGCCAGCAGCCCGAATAGGCAAAACATTCAGTACTTC
CDR3: CASSPNRQNIQYF
V: TRBV7-2
J: TRBJ2-4
D: -
size: few

DNA: TGTGCCAGTAGTCCAGGGACATCGGATACGCAGTATTTT
CDR3: CASSPGTSDTQYF
V: TRBV19
J: TRBJ2-3
D: -
size: -

DNA: TGTGCCAGCAGCTTAGTTTATGGGCGGGGCGAGCAGTACTTC
CDR3: CASSLVYGRGEQYF
V: TRBV11-2
J: TRBJ2-7
D: -
size: -

DNA: TGTGCCAGCAGACCGGGTCCCCAGGGGCCCCAGCATTTT
CDR3: CASRPGPQGPQHF
V: TRBV6-6
J: TRBJ1-5
D: -
size: -

DNA: TGTGCCAGCAGCTCGGACAGGGCGGACTATGGCTACACCTTC
CDR3: CASSSDRADYGYTF
V: TRBV2
J: TRBJ1-2
D: TRBD1
size: -

DNA: TGTGCCAGCAGTACCAGACAGGGCTTGAGGGGGGAGACCCAGTACTTC
CDR3: CASSTRQGLRGETQYF
V: TRBV7-2
J: TRBJ2-5
D: TRBD1
size: -

DNA: TGTGCCAGCAGTGAAGCTGTCCACTACGAGCAGTACTTC
CDR3: CASSEAVHYEQYF
V: TRBV6-1
J: TRBJ2-7
D: -
size: -

DNA: TGTGCCAGCAGTTACCGACTAGCGGACACAGATACGCAGTATTTT
CDR3: CASSYRLADTDTQYF
V: TRBV6-5
J: TRBJ2-3
D: TRBD2
size: -

DNA: TGCGCCAGCAGCCAAGATCTAAGGACTAGCGGGAGGGCCACCTATGAGCAGTTCTTC
CDR3: CASSQDLRTSGRATYEQFF
V: TRBV4-1
J: TRBJ2-1
D: TRBD2
size: -

DNA: TGCGCCAGCAAAGGCAGGGGAACCTACGAGCAGTACTTC
CDR3: CASKGRGTYEQYF
V: TRBV10-2
J: TRBJ2-7
D: -
size: -

DNA: TGTGCCAGCAGTTTAGCCCAGACCTACGAGCAGTACTTC
CDR3: CASSLAQTYEQYF
V: TRBV27
J: TRBJ2-7
D: -
size: -

DNA: TGTGCCAGCAGTGCCGCTGGAGGCTACACCTTC
CDR3: CASSAAGGYTF
V: TRBV25-1
J: TRBJ1-2
D: -
size: few

DNA: TGTGCCAGTGCAGTACAGGGGACCTCCTACAATGAGCAGTTCTTC
CDR3: CASAVQGTSYNEQFF
V: TRBV19
J: TRBJ2-1
D: TRBD1
size: -

DNA: TGTGCCAGCAGCTTAGGACTAGCGGGAGGGCAAGAGACCCAGTACTTC
CDR3: CASSLGLAGGQETQYF
V: TRBV7-2
J: TRBJ2-5
D: TRBD2
size: -

DNA: TGTGCCAGCAGCCCACAGGACGCGAACACTGAAGCTTTCTTT
CDR3: CASSPQDANTEAFF
V: TRBV14
J: TRBJ1-1
D: -
size: -

DNA: TGCGCCAGCAGCCAACGGACAGGCTTAAACACTGAAGCTTTCTTT
CDR3: CASSQRTGLNTEAFF
V: TRBV4-1
J: TRBJ1-1
D: TRBD1
size: -

DNA: TGTGCCAGCAGTAAAGGACAGGGTTGGACGCCCCAGCATTTT
CDR3: CASSKGQGWTPQHF
V: TRBV7-2
J: TRBJ1-5
D: TRBD1
size: -

DNA: TGCGCCAGCAGCCCCGAGGGGCGGGCACCCACAGATACGCAGTATTTT
CDR3: CASSPEGRAPTDTQYF
V: TRBV5-1
J: TRBJ2-3
D: -
size: -

DNA: TGTGCCAGCAGCGAAAGGACGAGGAATGAGCAGTTCTTC
CDR3: CASSERTRNEQFF
V: TRBV7-9
J: TRBJ2-1
D: -
size: -

DNA: TGTGCCAGCAGTCGAGCGGGAAGGGCCTACGAGCAGTACTTC
CDR3: CASSRAGRAYEQYF
V: TRBV27
J: TRBJ2-7
D: TRBD2
size: once

DNA: TGTGCCAGCAGCTTGAGGACAGGGGGCGAGCAGTACTTC
CDR3: CASSLRTGGEQYF
V: TRBV7-2
J: TRBJ2-7
D: TRBD1
size: -

DNA: TGTGCCATCAGCCAGGGGTCAGGGTACTACGAGCAGTACTTC
CDR3: CAISQGSGYYEQYF
V: TRBV10-3
J: TRBJ2-7
D: -
size: -

DNA: TGTGCCAGCATGATCTGGGGGGAGCAGTTCTTC
CDR3: CASMIWGEQFF
V: TRBV6-5
J: TRBJ2-1
D: -
size: -

DNA: TGTGCCAGCAGTTACACCCAACAGGGATCCTACGAGCAGTACTTC
CDR3: CASSYTQQGSYEQYF
V: TRBV6-5
J: TRBJ2-7
D: -
size: -

DNA: TGTGCCAGCAGCTTTACCACTAGCGGGAGAGAGACCCAGTACTTC
CDR3: CASSFTTSGRETQYF
V: TRBV13
J: TRBJ2-5
D: TRBD2
size: few

DNA: TGTGCCAGCCAGGTCGGGTCCAGCTCCTACGAGCAGTACTTC
CDR3: CASQVGSSSYEQYF
V: TRBV7-8
J: TRBJ2-7
D: -
size: -

DNA: TGTGCCATCAGTACACCGGGACTAGCAAAGTATGAGCAGTTCTTC
CDR3: CAISTPGLAKYEQFF
V: TRBV10-3
J: TRBJ2-1
D: TRBD2
size: -

DNA: TGTGCTAGTGCCCTCCGGGACAGGCAATCCTACGAGCAGTACTTC
CDR3: CASALRDRQSYEQYF
V: TRBV12-5
J: TRBJ2-7
D: TRBD1
size: -

DNA: TGTGCCAGCAGTGACCAGCGGGGGGCCTACGAGCAGTACTTC
CDR3: CASSDQRGAYEQYF
V: TRBV2
J: TRBJ2-7
D: TRBD2
size: -

DNA: TGTGCCAGCAGCTTAGCGTGGGGTAGCAATCAGCCCCAGCATTTT
CDR3: CASSLAWGSNQPQHF
V: TRBV7-8
J: TRBJ1-5
D: -
size: -

DNA: TGTGCCAGCAGCCGGTTAGAGGGCGATACGCAGTATTTT
CDR3: CASSRLEGDTQYF
V: TRBV7-3
J: TRBJ2-3
D: -
size: -

DNA: TGTGCCAGCAGCTTTCGCAGCGCCGACAGGGTGCGTTCCCACGAGCAGTACTTC
CDR3: CASSFRSADRVRSHEQYF
V: TRBV11-2
J: TRBJ2-7
D: TRBD1
size: -

DNA: TGTGCCAGCAGTCCCTACAGGGGAGGAAACACCATATATTTT
CDR3: CASSPYRGGNTIYF
V: TRBV27
J: TRBJ1-3
D: TRBD1
size: -

DNA: TGTGCCAGCAGTTCCCGAACAGGGTACACTGAAGCTTTCTTT
CDR3: CASSSRTGYTEAFF
V: TRBV6-5
J: TRBJ1-1
D: -
size: -

DNA: TGTGCCAGTAGACGGTGGACAGGGGGCGTAAAAGGACTAGCCAAAAACATTCAGTACTTC
CDR3: CASRRWTGGVKGLAKNIQYF
V: TRBV19
J: TRBJ2-4
D: TRBD1
size: once

DNA: TGTGCCAGCAGTTATGACCTGGGGGGCAATCAGCCCCAGCATTTT
CDR3: CASSYDLGGNQPQHF
V: TRBV6-5
J: TRBJ1-5
D: -
size: -

DNA: TGTGCCAGCAGCCAAGATATAGCGGGAGTTACTATAGCCAAAAACATTCAGTACTTC
CDR3: CASSQDIAGVTIAKNIQYF
V: TRBV4-2
J: TRBJ2-4
D: TRBD2
size: -

DNA: TGTGCCAGCAGTTTCGGGGGGCGTTTTTACTTC
CDR3: CASSFGGRFYF
V: TRBV27
J: TRBJ2-7
D: -
size: -

DNA: TGTGCCACCAGCCCTGTGGGGCCTAGTACAGATACGCAGTATTTT
CDR3: CATSPVGPSTDTQYF
V: TRBV2
J: TRBJ2-3
D: -
size: -

DNA: TGTGCCAGCAGCTTGGTATTCTCCCAGGGATTCTCCGGGGAGCTGTTTTTT
CDR3: CASSLVFSQGFSGELFF
V: TRBV7-8
J: TRBJ2-2
D: -
size: -

DNA: TGTGCCACAGGAAGGACCGGTGGGAATCAGCCCCAGCATTTT
CDR3: CATGRTGGNQPQHF
V: TRBV27
J: TRBJ1-5
D: -
size: -